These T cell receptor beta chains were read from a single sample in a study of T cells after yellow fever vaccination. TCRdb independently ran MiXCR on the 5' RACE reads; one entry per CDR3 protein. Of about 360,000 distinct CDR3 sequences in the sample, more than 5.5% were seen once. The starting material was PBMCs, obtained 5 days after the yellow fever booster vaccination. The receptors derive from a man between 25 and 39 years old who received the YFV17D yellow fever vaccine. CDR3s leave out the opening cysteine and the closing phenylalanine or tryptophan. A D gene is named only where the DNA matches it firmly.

cdr3_aa: ASIGGGNYEQY; v_call: TRBV6-6; d_call: -; cdr3_length: 11
cdr3_aa: ASSLVGTRNSQY; v_call: TRBV13; d_call: -; cdr3_length: 12
cdr3_aa: ATRPPAGPYEQY; v_call: TRBV6-5; d_call: -; cdr3_length: 12
cdr3_aa: ASSFPGRSGEQY; v_call: TRBV7-9; d_call: TRBD2; cdr3_length: 12
cdr3_aa: ASSLEANQPQH; v_call: TRBV7-8; d_call: -; cdr3_length: 11
cdr3_aa: ASSQDRYEQY; v_call: TRBV6-5; d_call: -; cdr3_length: 10
cdr3_aa: ASSLMAQPQH; v_call: TRBV12-3/TRBV12-4; d_call: -; cdr3_length: 10
cdr3_aa: ASSYRFRSYEQY; v_call: TRBV6-2/TRBV6-3; d_call: -; cdr3_length: 12
cdr3_aa: ASSKGQANTEAF; v_call: TRBV7-3; d_call: TRBD1; cdr3_length: 12
cdr3_aa: ASTRTGTAEY; v_call: TRBV6-2/TRBV6-3; d_call: -; cdr3_length: 10
cdr3_aa: ASSQGSRNEQF; v_call: TRBV4-3; d_call: -; cdr3_length: 11
cdr3_aa: ASSQGTGAVGTEAF; v_call: TRBV4-3; d_call: TRBD1; cdr3_length: 14
cdr3_aa: ASSLSGSAGRAKNIQY; v_call: TRBV11-1; d_call: TRBD2; cdr3_length: 16
cdr3_aa: ASSTTQGARTEAF; v_call: TRBV19; d_call: TRBD1; cdr3_length: 13
cdr3_aa: ASSQQFTGSTGELF; v_call: TRBV4-1; d_call: -; cdr3_length: 14
cdr3_aa: ASSQLTYEQY; v_call: TRBV6-2/TRBV6-3; d_call: -; cdr3_length: 10
cdr3_aa: ASSIRLAAYEQY; v_call: TRBV7-2; d_call: TRBD2; cdr3_length: 12
cdr3_aa: SALLHEQY; v_call: TRBV20-1; d_call: -; cdr3_length: 8
cdr3_aa: ASSSRARGRRNEQF; v_call: TRBV7-2; d_call: -; cdr3_length: 14
cdr3_aa: ASTGGPWETQY; v_call: TRBV28; d_call: TRBD2; cdr3_length: 11
cdr3_aa: ASSGEGTSGNNEQF; v_call: TRBV9; d_call: TRBD2; cdr3_length: 14
cdr3_aa: ASSFRGRNEQY; v_call: TRBV6-5; d_call: -; cdr3_length: 11
cdr3_aa: ASSLRRDRGQETQY; v_call: TRBV7-9; d_call: TRBD1; cdr3_length: 14
cdr3_aa: ASNKEGLLDEQY; v_call: TRBV5-1; d_call: -; cdr3_length: 12
cdr3_aa: ASRDTPTAAYGYT; v_call: TRBV28; d_call: -; cdr3_length: 13
cdr3_aa: SASKTGARTEAF; v_call: TRBV20-1; d_call: TRBD1; cdr3_length: 12
cdr3_aa: ASSLEGSRDRRYGYT; v_call: TRBV5-1; d_call: TRBD1; cdr3_length: 15
cdr3_aa: SVGETYEQY; v_call: TRBV29-1; d_call: -; cdr3_length: 9
cdr3_aa: ASQLGGPYNEQF; v_call: TRBV6-2/TRBV6-3; d_call: -; cdr3_length: 12
cdr3_aa: ASSYLAGDGTDTQY; v_call: TRBV6-5; d_call: TRBD2; cdr3_length: 14
cdr3_aa: ASSSAGAIYEQY; v_call: TRBV5-1; d_call: TRBD2; cdr3_length: 12
cdr3_aa: SATTELKQETQY; v_call: TRBV20-1; d_call: -; cdr3_length: 12
cdr3_aa: ASSSPGLLHEQY; v_call: TRBV7-3; d_call: -; cdr3_length: 12